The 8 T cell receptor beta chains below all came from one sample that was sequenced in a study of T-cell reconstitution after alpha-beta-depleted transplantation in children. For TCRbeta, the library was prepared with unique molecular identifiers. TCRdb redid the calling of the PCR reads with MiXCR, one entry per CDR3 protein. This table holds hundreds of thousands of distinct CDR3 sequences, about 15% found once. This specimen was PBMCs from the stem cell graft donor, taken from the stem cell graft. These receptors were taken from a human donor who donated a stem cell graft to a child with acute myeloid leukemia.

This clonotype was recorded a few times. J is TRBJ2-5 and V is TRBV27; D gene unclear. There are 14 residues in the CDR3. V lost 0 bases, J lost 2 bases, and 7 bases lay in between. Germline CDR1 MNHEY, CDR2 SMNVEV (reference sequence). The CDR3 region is CASSLSLKQETQYF. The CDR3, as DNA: TGTGCCAGCAGTTTATCGCTCAAACAAGAGACCCAGTACTTC.

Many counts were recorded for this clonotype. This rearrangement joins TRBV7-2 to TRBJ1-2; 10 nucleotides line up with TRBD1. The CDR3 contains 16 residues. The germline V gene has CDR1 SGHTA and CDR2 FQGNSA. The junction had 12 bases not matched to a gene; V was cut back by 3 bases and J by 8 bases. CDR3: CASSFAGTGDAKGYTF. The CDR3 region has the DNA TGTGCCAGCAGCTTCGCCGGGACAGGGGACGCAAAAGGCTACACCTTC. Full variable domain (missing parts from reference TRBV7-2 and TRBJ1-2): GAGVSQSPSNKVTEKGKDVELRCDPISGHTALYWYRQSLGQGLEFLIYFQGNSAPDKSGLPSDRFSAERTGGSVSTLTIQRTQQEDSAVYLCASSFAGTGDAKGYTFGSGTRLTVV.

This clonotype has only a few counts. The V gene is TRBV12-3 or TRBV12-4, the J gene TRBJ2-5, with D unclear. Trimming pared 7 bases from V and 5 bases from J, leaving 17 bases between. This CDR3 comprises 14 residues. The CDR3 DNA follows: TGTGCCAGCATCGATACCGTGGGCGGCGAGACCCAGTACTTC. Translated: CASIDTVGGETQYF.

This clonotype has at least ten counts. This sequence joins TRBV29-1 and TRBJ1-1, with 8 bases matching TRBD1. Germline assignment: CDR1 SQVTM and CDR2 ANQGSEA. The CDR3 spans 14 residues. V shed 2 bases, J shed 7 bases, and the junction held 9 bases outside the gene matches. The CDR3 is CSVETAGQAFEAFF. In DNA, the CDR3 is TGCAGCGTTGAAACCGCGGGACAGGCTTTTGAAGCTTTCTTT.

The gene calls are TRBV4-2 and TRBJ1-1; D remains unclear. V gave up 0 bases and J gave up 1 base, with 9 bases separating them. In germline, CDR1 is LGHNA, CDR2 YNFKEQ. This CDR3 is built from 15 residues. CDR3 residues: CASSQDRSKNTEAFF. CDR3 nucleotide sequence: TGTGCCAGCAGCCAAGATAGATCCAAGAACACTGAAGCTTTCTTT.

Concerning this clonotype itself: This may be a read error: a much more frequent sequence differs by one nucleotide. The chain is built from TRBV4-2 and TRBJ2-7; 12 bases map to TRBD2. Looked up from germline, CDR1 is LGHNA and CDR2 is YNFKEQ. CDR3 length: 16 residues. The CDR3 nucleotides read TGTGCCAGCAGCCAATTCCTAGCGGGGGGGCCCTACGACCAGTACTTC. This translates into CASSQFLAGGPYDQYF.

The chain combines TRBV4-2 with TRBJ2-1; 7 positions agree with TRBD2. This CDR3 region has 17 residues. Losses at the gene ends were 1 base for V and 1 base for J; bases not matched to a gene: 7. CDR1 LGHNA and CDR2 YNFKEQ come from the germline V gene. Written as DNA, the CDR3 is TGTGCCAGCAGCCAAGTCGCTAGCGGCGTATCCTACAATGAGCAGTTCTTC. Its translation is CASSQVASGVSYNEQFF.

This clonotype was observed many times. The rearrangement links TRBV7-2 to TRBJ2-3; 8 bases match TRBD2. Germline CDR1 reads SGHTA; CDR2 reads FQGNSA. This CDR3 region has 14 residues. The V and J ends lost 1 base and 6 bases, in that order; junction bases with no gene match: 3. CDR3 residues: CASSLVGGRDTQYF. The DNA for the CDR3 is TGTGCCAGCAGCTTAGTAGGCGGGAGGGATACGCAGTATTTT.